This T cell receptor (beta chain) was identified during a study of neurological immune-mediated disorders. Whole-study results and caveats: Private repertoires in all groups were suggested by the finding that expanded clones across subjects shared no CDR3 amino acid sequences.

There are many counts of this clonotype. The antigen is undetermined. Specified time point: longitudinal time-point 1 (baseline). 5'RACE with 10-nucleotide random UMIs produced the cDNA. TCRdb processed the 5' RACE reads anew with MiXCR; each CDR3 protein has one entry. The top ten clones hold 1.5% to 2% of a sample with approximately 53,000 distinct CDR3 sequences, about a tenth of them seen once. The CDR3 has 15 amino acids. V was trimmed by 5 bases and J by 0 bases, leaving 10 bases between them. Germline CDR1 is SGHTA and CDR2 is FQGTGA. Sequencing input: PBMCs. The chain uses TRBV7-3 and TRBJ2-2; weak D call: TRBD2 (5 bases). This clonotype was obtained from a woman in her 40s in good health. This chain's CDR3 is CASSVIATNTGELFF. CDR3 coding DNA: TGTGCCAGCAGCGTAATAGCGACGAACACCGGGGAGCTGTTTTTT.